This is a list of T cell receptor beta chains from one sample in a study of cytomegalovirus exposure and HLA in healthy donors. Profiling relied on immunoSEQ multiplex PCR, and the TCRdb table lists in-frame clones only, not all of them. The data show about 150,000 clones, approximately 79% seen once. Sequencing was performed on PBMCs. All receptors come from a man over 45 in good health and CMV-seropositive. Each CDR3 is given with its conserved first and last residue. Each record gives: V gene, clone size, J gene, D gene, CDR3 protein, CDR3 DNA. D genes are given only for firm matches. Clone size, where shown, is once, few, many, or a class for clones that have expanded.

v_call: TRBV2
clone_size: few
j_call: TRBJ1-1
d_call: TRBD1
cdr3_aa: CASKRTGGIVGAFF
cdr3_nt: TGTGCCAGCAAACGGACAGGGGGTATCGTGGGAGCTTTCTTT

v_call: TRBV10-3
clone_size: -
j_call: TRBJ2-7
d_call: TRBD1
cdr3_aa: CAISGDRNGIYEQYF
cdr3_nt: TGTGCCATCAGTGGGGACAGGAACGGAATCTACGAGCAGTACTTC

v_call: TRBV5-1
clone_size: -
j_call: TRBJ2-7
d_call: TRBD2
cdr3_aa: CASRRRAGGPYEQYF
cdr3_nt: TGCGCCAGCAGGAGAAGAGCGGGAGGGCCCTACGAGCAGTACTTC

v_call: TRBV28
clone_size: -
j_call: TRBJ2-6
d_call: -
cdr3_aa: CAGMRSGANVLTF
cdr3_nt: TGTGCCGGCATGCGATCTGGGGCCAACGTCCTGACTTTC

v_call: TRBV5-1
clone_size: -
j_call: TRBJ2-7
d_call: TRBD2
cdr3_aa: CASSLVSGSGYEQYF
cdr3_nt: TGCGCCAGCAGCTTGGTTAGCGGGAGCGGCTACGAGCAGTACTTC

v_call: TRBV29-1
clone_size: -
j_call: TRBJ2-3
d_call: TRBD2
cdr3_aa: CSGSTSGSTDTQYF
cdr3_nt: TGCAGCGGCTCGACTAGCGGTAGCACAGATACGCAGTATTTT

v_call: TRBV27
clone_size: -
j_call: TRBJ2-7
d_call: TRBD2
cdr3_aa: CASGYSGRAVYEQYF
cdr3_nt: TGTGCCAGCGGGTATAGCGGGAGGGCCGTTTACGAGCAGTACTTC

v_call: TRBV10-3
clone_size: -
j_call: TRBJ2-4
d_call: TRBD2
cdr3_aa: CAISPTSGIENIQYF
cdr3_nt: TGTGCCATCAGTCCTACTAGCGGGATCGAAAACATTCAGTACTTC

v_call: TRBV7-7
clone_size: -
j_call: TRBJ2-2
d_call: TRBD1
cdr3_aa: CASSPGQGMGTGELFF
cdr3_nt: TGTGCTAGCAGTCCTGGACAGGGAATGGGGACCGGGGAGCTGTTTTTT

v_call: TRBV10-3
clone_size: -
j_call: TRBJ2-2
d_call: -
cdr3_aa: CAISRTEDTGELFF
cdr3_nt: TGTGCCATCAGTAGGACAGAGGACACCGGGGAGCTGTTTTTT

v_call: TRBV27
clone_size: -
j_call: TRBJ2-7
d_call: TRBD1
cdr3_aa: CASSLLPGTGSHEQYF
cdr3_nt: TGTGCCAGCAGTTTACTGCCCGGGACAGGGTCCCACGAGCAGTACTTC

v_call: TRBV6-5
clone_size: -
j_call: TRBJ1-2
d_call: TRBD1
cdr3_aa: CASSYSNPGTGGGYTF
cdr3_nt: TGTGCCAGCAGTTACTCGAATCCCGGGACAGGGGGCGGCTACACCTTC

v_call: TRBV6-6
clone_size: -
j_call: TRBJ1-6
d_call: TRBD1
cdr3_aa: CASSQQGVISPLHF
cdr3_nt: TGTGCCAGCAGCCAACAGGGGGTGATATCACCCCTCCACTTT

v_call: TRBV6-5
clone_size: -
j_call: TRBJ1-6
d_call: -
cdr3_aa: CASSLGVDSPLHF
cdr3_nt: TGTGCCAGCAGTTTAGGGGTCGATTCACCCCTCCACTTT

v_call: TRBV5-1
clone_size: -
j_call: TRBJ2-7
d_call: -
cdr3_aa: CASSLSSGYSYEQYF
cdr3_nt: TGCGCCAGCAGCTTGTCATCGGGGTATTCCTACGAGCAGTACTTC

v_call: TRBV11-2
clone_size: -
j_call: TRBJ2-7
d_call: -
cdr3_aa: CASSLRLATYEQYF
cdr3_nt: TGTGCCAGCAGCTTACGTCTAGCCACCTACGAGCAGTACTTC

v_call: TRBV5-1
clone_size: -
j_call: TRBJ2-3
d_call: TRBD2
cdr3_aa: CASSRAGTSDTDTQYF
cdr3_nt: TGCGCCAGCAGCCGGGCGGGGACTAGCGACACAGATACGCAGTATTTT

v_call: TRBV6-5
clone_size: -
j_call: TRBJ1-5
d_call: TRBD1
cdr3_aa: CASRRTGGNQPQHF
cdr3_nt: TGTGCCAGCAGACGTACAGGGGGCAATCAGCCCCAGCATTTT

v_call: TRBV2
clone_size: -
j_call: TRBJ2-2
d_call: -
cdr3_aa: CASTYSGELFF
cdr3_nt: TGTGCCAGCACCTACTCCGGGGAGCTGTTTTTT

v_call: TRBV15
clone_size: -
j_call: TRBJ1-4
d_call: TRBD1
cdr3_aa: CATVDQDRADEKLFF
cdr3_nt: TGTGCCACCGTCGACCAGGACAGGGCGGATGAAAAACTGTTTTTT

v_call: TRBV7-6
clone_size: -
j_call: TRBJ2-7
d_call: -
cdr3_aa: CASSSSSADYEQYF
cdr3_nt: TGTGCCAGCAGCTCCTCTAGCGCAGACTACGAGCAGTACTTC

v_call: TRBV18
clone_size: once
j_call: TRBJ1-2
d_call: -
cdr3_aa: CASSPPDRQNYGYTF
cdr3_nt: TGTGCCAGCTCACCACCGGACAGACAGAACTATGGCTACACCTTC

v_call: TRBV29-1
clone_size: -
j_call: TRBJ1-2
d_call: -
cdr3_aa: CSVEADGYTF
cdr3_nt: TGCAGCGTTGAGGCAGATGGCTACACCTTC

v_call: TRBV5-6
clone_size: -
j_call: TRBJ1-4
d_call: -
cdr3_aa: CASSLQGPNEKLFF
cdr3_nt: TGTGCCAGCAGCCTACAGGGCCCTAATGAAAAACTGTTTTTT

v_call: TRBV4-1
clone_size: -
j_call: TRBJ2-1
d_call: TRBD1
cdr3_aa: CASSHTPGQGDEQFF
cdr3_nt: TGCGCCAGCAGCCATACCCCGGGACAGGGTGATGAGCAGTTCTTC

v_call: TRBV19
clone_size: -
j_call: TRBJ2-7
d_call: TRBD2
cdr3_aa: CASSWASGSGEQYF
cdr3_nt: TGTGCCAGTAGTTGGGCTAGCGGGAGCGGCGAGCAGTACTTC

v_call: TRBV10-3
clone_size: -
j_call: TRBJ1-1
d_call: -
cdr3_aa: CAISESISEAFF
cdr3_nt: TGTGCCATCAGTGAGTCGATCAGTGAAGCTTTCTTT

v_call: TRBV5-4
clone_size: -
j_call: TRBJ2-7
d_call: -
cdr3_aa: CASSAQGITDEQYF
cdr3_nt: TGTGCCAGCAGCGCGCAGGGAATTACGGACGAGCAGTACTTC

v_call: TRBV5-1
clone_size: -
j_call: TRBJ1-1
d_call: TRBD1
cdr3_aa: CASSPGTGRNTEAFF
cdr3_nt: TGCGCCAGCAGCCCGGGGACAGGGAGGAACACTGAAGCTTTCTTT

v_call: TRBV12-2
clone_size: -
j_call: TRBJ2-1
d_call: -
cdr3_aa: CASRLVPGERHNEQFF
cdr3_nt: TGTGCAAGTCGCTTAGTTCCGGGGGAGCGACACAATGAGCAGTTCTTC

v_call: TRBV15
clone_size: medium-sized
j_call: TRBJ1-4
d_call: -
cdr3_aa: CATSRGRGNNEKLFF
cdr3_nt: TGTGCCACCAGCAGAGGTCGGGGGAACAATGAAAAACTGTTTTTT

v_call: TRBV28
clone_size: -
j_call: TRBJ1-5
d_call: TRBD1
cdr3_aa: CASSLTGAHWQPQHF
cdr3_nt: TGTGCCAGCAGTTTGACAGGGGCCCATTGGCAGCCCCAGCATTTT

v_call: TRBV28
clone_size: few
j_call: TRBJ1-5
d_call: TRBD1
cdr3_aa: CASRTGQFPNQPQHF
cdr3_nt: TGTGCCAGCAGAACGGGACAGTTCCCGAATCAGCCCCAGCATTTT

v_call: TRBV19
clone_size: -
j_call: TRBJ1-1
d_call: -
cdr3_aa: CASSIRHRRQGMNTEAFF
cdr3_nt: TGTGCCAGTAGTATCCGACATAGAAGGCAAGGTATGAACACTGAAGCTTTCTTT

v_call: TRBV7-9
clone_size: medium-sized
j_call: TRBJ1-2
d_call: TRBD1
cdr3_aa: CASSSHGQGNYGYTF
cdr3_nt: TGTGCCAGCAGCTCCCACGGACAGGGCAACTATGGCTACACCTTC

v_call: TRBV2
clone_size: -
j_call: TRBJ2-5
d_call: TRBD1
cdr3_aa: CASTEGQLQETQYF
cdr3_nt: TGTGCCAGCACTGAGGGACAGCTTCAAGAGACCCAGTACTTC

v_call: TRBV15
clone_size: once
j_call: TRBJ1-1
d_call: -
cdr3_aa: CATSRDTTEAFF
cdr3_nt: TGTGCCACCAGCAGAGATACTACTGAAGCTTTCTTT